This TCR beta chain was obtained from a study of identical twins. General study results and limits: Analyses of zero insertions could, in part, be confounded by invariant MAIT and iNKT cells.

Template switching added a universal primer site, and cDNA bore unique molecular identifiers. TCRdb re-analysed the 5' RACE reads in MiXCR, keeping a single row per CDR3 protein. The table includes 1.5 million to 2 million distinct CDR3 sequences, more than 30% detected once. Per the germline V gene, CDR1 is PRHDT and CDR2 is FYEKMQ (reference sequence). This CDR3 has 15 amino acids. Trimming left V 5 bases short and J 5 bases short, with 16 bases between. Healthy Caucasians provided all donations. On this clonotype: Its antigen remains unidentified.

J is TRBJ2-1 and V is TRBV13; D may be TRBD2 (5 bases). Sequencing used cord blood. The source is a newborn girl in good health. CDR3 amino acids: CASSPPGRGNNEQFF. Here the CDR3 DNA reads TGTGCCAGCAGCCCCCCCGGACGAGGGAACAATGAGCAGTTCTTC. The whole variable domain, remainder taken from reference TRBV13 and TRBJ2-1, is AAGVIQSPRHLIKEKRETATLKCYPIPRHDTVYWYQQGPGQDPQFLISFYEKMQSDKGSIPDRFSAQQFSDYHSELNMSSLELGDSALYFCASSPPGRGNNEQFFGPGTRLTVL.